This record concerns one T cell receptor beta chain sequence. What it recognizes is unknown. Trimming stripped 0 bases from V and 3 bases from J, with 9 bases between. This CDR3 has 14 amino acids. Per the germline V gene, CDR1 is SGHRS and CDR2 is YFSETQ. The sample is drawn from a study of shared clonotypes between healthy human individuals. Points from the study as a whole: Generation probability values for non-shared clonotypes were lower than those for clonotypes shared by all four donors.

Repertoires were generated with immunoSEQ multiplex PCR, while TCRdb's copy carries only in-frame clones and drops some. The sample consists of over 850,000 clones, approximately 78% of them appearing once. This TCR was sampled from a young man in good health. Some clones in this sample may be carry-over from other donors' samples. The rearrangement uses TRBV5-1 and TRBJ1-1; D ambiguous. Sequencing used memory CD4+ T cells from PBMCs. Specified subset: CD45RA-negative fraction. CDR3 loop: CASSLGTADTEAFF. The CDR3 nucleotides are TGCGCCAGCAGCTTGGGAACAGCGGACACTGAAGCTTTCTTT.